The T cell receptor (beta chain) under discussion was sequenced for a study of identical twins. Study-level results: For out-of-frame alpha sequences shared by twins, low generation probability was in excess.

TCRdb reanalysed the 5' RACE reads using MiXCR and keeps one entry per CDR3 protein. The data show approximately 1.8 million distinct CDR3 sequences, around 29% seen once. The V gene lost 8 bases and the J gene lost 1 base, with 15 bases spanning the gap. Germline CDR1 reads SGHRS; CDR2 reads YFSETQ. This CDR3 spans 14 amino acids. As regards this clonotype: The antigen remains undetermined.

The chain has TRBV5-1 and TRBJ1-1; a possible D gene is TRBD1 (5 bases). This TCR came from a newborn girl in good health. Sequencing was performed on cord blood. The CDR3 is CASDPGPPNTEAFF. CDR3 DNA sequence: TGCGCCAGTGACCCGGGACCCCCGAACACTGAAGCTTTCTTT.